This TCR beta chain was retrieved from a study of vaccination effects on CD4 cells after COVID-19. At the level of the study: Post-vaccine sampling occurred a median 72 days after the second dose. The study, taken as a whole, reports: Marked clonal contraction was seen in infection- and vaccine-induced clones late after vaccination.

The count of this clone is one. Antigen: not known. Culture proceeded for about ten days, and CD4+ T cells were then isolated. PCR showed that the person got SARS-CoV-2 infection at some point between March and December 2020. Participants got two doses of BNT162b2 or mRNA-1273 vaccine. Repertoires were generated with immunoSEQ multiplex PCR, while TCRdb's copy carries only in-frame clones and drops some. The sample yields 35,000 to 45,000 clones, around 80% seen once. Trimming took 0 bases from V and 2 from J, leaving 17 bases between them. Germline V gene data show CDR1 as SGHTA and CDR2 as FQGNSA. CDR3 length: 17 residues.

V is TRBV7-2 and J is TRBJ2-7, with a possible D match to TRBD2 (7 bases). The sequenced sample was CD4+ T cells from PBMCs cultured without peptide, obtained after COVID-19 vaccination. The origin of this receptor is a human donor who had a prior SARS-CoV-2 infection. CDR3 sequence (DNA): TGTGCCAGCAGCTTAGCGCTAATGGGGGAGGGGGCCTACGAGCAGTACTTC. Protein sequence: CASSLALMGEGAYEQYF.